Below are 26 T cell receptor beta chains sequenced from a single sample in a study of blood T cells in healthy people across ages. With a J-beta primer mix and a sample-barcoded 5' primer, a second PCR ran about 6 to 11 cycles. TCRdb ran MiXCR on the 5' RACE reads and lists one entry per CDR3 protein. The table records roughly 1,800,000 distinct CDR3 sequences, around half of them present only once. The sequenced sample consisted of blood. These receptors were taken from a woman between 40 and 55 years old in good health.

The chain is built from TRBV11-1 and TRBJ2-3; D may be TRBD2 (6 bases). The CDR3 sequence is 15 residues long. Germline CDR1 and CDR2: SGHAT and FQDESV (reference sequence). V dropped 5 bases and J dropped 2 bases, with 14 bases sitting between them. CDR3 DNA: TGTGCCAGCAGCCGCCGGGCGGGGACCACAGATACGCAGTATTTT. As protein: CASSRRAGTTDTQYF.

As for this clonotype: A much bigger clone sits one base away, suggesting this may be a read error. This chain connects TRBV24-1 to TRBJ2-7; TRBD1 is a possible D gene (6 bases). Germline CDR1 is KGHDR and CDR2 is SFDVKD. V shed 1 base and J shed 7 bases, with 16 bases lying between them. The CDR3 extends over 15 amino acids. The CDR3 coding sequence is TGTGCCACCAGTGATTTTGGGATGACAGGCAATGAGCAGTACTTC. It codes for CATSDFGMTGNEQYF.

V is TRBV5-1 and J is TRBJ2-2, with D unclear. Germline V gives CDR1 SGHRS, CDR2 YFSETQ. This CDR3 is built from 13 residues. V was trimmed by 3 bases and J by 7 bases, leaving 10 bases between them. CDR3 loop: CASSWEGRGELFF. The DNA for the CDR3 is TGCGCCAGCAGCTGGGAAGGACGCGGGGAGCTGTTTTTT.

This clonotype has only a few counts. The rearrangement uses TRBV18 and TRBJ1-2; no definite D call. The CDR3 is made up of 16 amino acids. V dropped 0 bases and J dropped 6 bases, with 17 bases sitting between them. CDR1 and CDR2 (germline): KGHSH, LQKENI. CDR3 coding DNA: TGTGCCAGCTCACCACCTATAGTAAAGCGATTGGATGGCTACACCTTC. Translated, it gives CASSPPIVKRLDGYTF.

V is TRBV10-3 and J is TRBJ2-5, with 7 bases fitting TRBD2. The CDR3 loop spans 14 amino acids. J was trimmed by 11 bases and V by 2 bases; bases with no gene match: 11. Germline V gives CDR1 ENHRY, CDR2 SYGVKD. This chain's CDR3 is CAISETSDYNEQYF. DNA for the CDR3: TGTGCCATCAGTGAGACTAGCGACTACAATGAGCAGTACTTC.

CDR3: CASSVGAGGAPLHF. Written as DNA, the CDR3 is TGTGCCAGCAGTGTGGGGGCCGGGGGCGCACCCCTCCACTTT. The gene calls are TRBV6-1 and TRBJ1-6, with D possibly being TRBD1 (6 bases). The V end was cut by 4 bases, the J end by 11 bases, with 15 bases between. The CDR3 length is 14 residues. In germline, CDR1 is MNHNS, CDR2 SASEGT.

DNA of the CDR3: TGTGCCAGCAGTTTTGGGGGACAGGGACGAAGCGAGCAGTACTTC. Translated, it gives CASSFGGQGRSEQYF. The V and J genes are TRBV12-3 or TRBV12-4 and TRBJ2-7; TRBD1 matches 9 bases. After removal of 3 bases from V and 6 bases from J, the junction contained 9 bases not matched to a gene. The CDR3 totals 15 residues.

For the CDR3, the DNA is TGTGCCAGCAGTCTCTCTCGGCAGGGGGTCTCTAGGGACCGCTACAATGAGCAGTTCTTC. Protein product: CASSLSRQGVSRDRYNEQFF. V gene TRBV27 combines with J gene TRBJ2-1; TRBD1 aligns across 7 bases. Germline values: CDR1 MNHEY, CDR2 SMNVEV (reference sequence). The CDR3 covers 20 residues. Trimming removed 5 bases from V and 3 bases from J; junction bases left unmatched: 22.

This clonotype was counted between two and nine times. The V gene is TRBV2, the J gene TRBJ1-6, with TRBD1 as a possible D gene (6 bases). V lost 6 bases and J 5 bases, leaving 8 bases between the germline ends. This CDR3 region has 13 residues. Germline loops: CDR1 SNHLY, CDR2 FYNNEI. The CDR3 DNA sequence: TGTGCCAGCAGGAGGACAGATAATTCACCCCTCCACTTT. This translates into CASRRTDNSPLHF.

This chain joins TRBV20-1 and TRBJ1-2, with D perhaps TRBD1 (5 bases). The germline gives CDR1 DFQATT, CDR2 SNEGSKA (reference sequence). The CDR3 is made up of 13 amino acids. V lost 6 bases and J lost 3, with 14 bases in between. CDR3 amino acids: CSAARGRDYGYTF. The CDR3 nucleotides read TGCAGTGCCGCCCGGGGGAGAGACTATGGCTACACCTTC.

This clonotype was observed a handful of times. The chain carries TRBV28 and TRBJ2-1; D possibly corresponds to TRBD1 (5 bases). The germline V gene has CDR1 MDHEN and CDR2 SYDVKM. There are 13 residues in the CDR3. The ends were cut back, 6 bases at V and 8 bases at J, with 14 bases in the middle. The CDR3 here is CASSPGLSDEQFF. CDR3 sequence (DNA): TGTGCCAGCAGCCCAGGGTTGAGTGATGAGCAGTTCTTC.

This clonotype occurred a few times. The J gene is TRBJ2-5, the V gene TRBV6-2 or TRBV6-3, with TRBD2 identical over 9 bases. V gave up 3 bases and J gave up 2 bases; unmatched junction bases: 7. The CDR3 is made up of 16 amino acids. The germline V gene has CDR1 MNHEY and CDR2 SVGEGT. The CDR3 bases are TGTGCCAGCAGTTATGTGCTAGCGGGGCTTCAAGAGACCCAGTACTTC. It codes for CASSYVLAGLQETQYF.

This clonotype was found a few times. The chain has TRBV27 and TRBJ1-2; 8 positions match TRBD1. Germline values: CDR1 MNHEY, CDR2 SMNVEV (reference sequence). This CDR3 region has 16 residues. J gave up 8 bases and V 5 bases, and 16 bases lay outside the gene matches. DNA of the CDR3: TGTGCCAGCAGTCCTACCCTCGGACAGGGAAGACGAGGCTACACCTTC. Protein: CASSPTLGQGRRGYTF.

The rearrangement uses TRBV7-8 and TRBJ1-4; tentatively, D is TRBD1 (6 bases). Germline lookup yields CDR1 SGHVS and CDR2 FQNEAQ. The CDR3 is 17 amino acids. The germline V and J ends were trimmed by 1 base and 10 bases, with 22 bases remaining between them. As DNA, the CDR3 is TGTGCCAGCAGCTTAGAACGGGGGAGGGGCCAGGGGCGAAAACTGTTTTTT. Translating gives CASSLERGRGQGRKLFF. The variable domain in full, completed from reference TRBV7-8 and TRBJ1-4, reads GAGVSQSPRYKVAKRGQDVALRCDPISGHVSLFWYQQALGQGPEFLTYFQNEAQLDKSGLPSDRFFAERPEGSVSTLKIQRTQQEDSAVYLCASSLERGRGQGRKLFFGSGTQLSVL.

The CDR3 loop is CASSYSIGDGNTEAFF. CDR3 bases: TGTGCCAGCAGTTACTCCATTGGCGATGGAAACACTGAAGCTTTCTTT. The V gene is TRBV6-2 or TRBV6-3, the J gene TRBJ1-1, with no clear D. Trimming stripped 0 bases from V and 2 bases from J, with 13 bases between. From germline, CDR1 is MNHEY and CDR2 SVGEGT. The CDR3 totals 16 residues.

This clonotype came up a few times. The CDR3 DNA is TGTGCCAGCAGCTCCCTAGCGGGGGGGATGGAGGAGACCCAGTACTTC. As protein: CASSSLAGGMEETQYF. The V gene is TRBV14, the J gene TRBJ2-5, with 12 bases lining up with TRBD2. V was clipped by 5 bases and J by 5 bases; unmatched bases: 9. The CDR3 totals 16 residues. Germline CDR1 reads SGHDN; CDR2 reads FVKESK.

This chain uses TRBV7-3 with TRBJ2-3; tentative D call: TRBD1 (6 bases). This CDR3 spans 16 amino acids. Germline V lookup: CDR1 SGHTA, CDR2 FQGTGA. The ends were cut back, 1 base at V and 4 bases at J, with 15 bases in the middle. CDR3 DNA sequence: TGTGCCAGCAGCTTAATTCCAGGGGACGCGGCAGATACGCAGTATTTT. It specifies CASSLIPGDAADTQYF.

V gene TRBV7-9 combines with J gene TRBJ2-1; tentatively, D is TRBD1 (6 bases). The CDR3 totals 14 residues. V was clipped by 8 bases and J by 5 bases, with 16 bases between them. Germline V gives CDR1 SEHNR, CDR2 FQNEAQ (reference sequence). The CDR3 reads CASGKQGRDNEQFF. CDR3 nucleotides: TGTGCCAGCGGGAAACAGGGTCGGGACAATGAGCAGTTCTTC.

This chain joins TRBV20-1 and TRBJ2-1; D perhaps matches TRBD1 (6 bases). V was cut by 3 bases and J by 7 bases, with 13 bases left in between. Germline loops: CDR1 DFQATT, CDR2 SNEGSKA (reference sequence). This CDR3 comprises 13 residues. Written as DNA, the CDR3 is TGCAGTGCTAGCAGGGGAGCTTGGAATGAGCAGTTCTTC. As protein: CSASRGAWNEQFF.

The CDR3 reads CASSVMDVAISEQFF. For the CDR3, the DNA is TGTGCCAGCAGCGTAATGGACGTGGCTATCAGTGAGCAGTTCTTC. The V and J genes are TRBV28 and TRBJ2-1; D remains ambiguous. CDR3 length: 15 amino acids. The V end was cut by 6 bases, the J end by 9 bases, with 21 bases between. The germline CDR1 and CDR2 sequences are MDHEN and SYDVKM.

This clonotype showed up just once. J is TRBJ2-6 and V is TRBV6-6, with TRBD1 identical over 7 bases. Per the germline V gene, CDR1 is MNHNY and CDR2 is SVGAGI (reference sequence). Trimming at V came to 5 bases and at J to 4 bases, leaving 5 bases not matched to a gene. The CDR3 runs to 15 residues. CDR3 DNA sequence: TGTGCCAGCAGTAAGACAGGGCCCGGGGCCAACGTCCTGACTTTC. Translating gives CASSKTGPGANVLTF.

The chain joins TRBV28 to TRBJ2-7; 8 nucleotides agree with TRBD1. The DNA end is a closer match to TRBJ2-5, so the J assignment may be wrong. Germline V CDR1 and CDR2: MDHEN, SYDVKM. CDR3 length equals 15 residues. CDR3 DNA sequence: TGTGCCAGCAGCACAACGGGACAGGTCGGCGAGACCCAGTACTTC. Encoded protein: CASSTTGQVGETQYF.

The CDR3 region is CAISASGSGRVTQYF. The CDR3 DNA is TGTGCCATCAGTGCATCTGGCAGCGGGAGGGTTACGCAGTATTTT. This chain connects TRBV10-3 to TRBJ2-3, with 10 bases identical to TRBD2. The CDR3 is made up of 15 amino acids. The ends lost 4 bases at V and 8 bases at J; junction bases unmatched: 9. Germline CDR1 ENHRY, CDR2 SYGVKD.

The chain couples TRBV14 to TRBJ1-2; possible D gene TRBD1, 5 bases. Germline lookup yields CDR1 SGHDN and CDR2 FVKESK. V lost 1 base, J lost 8 bases, and 14 bases lay in between. The CDR3 spans 14 residues. The CDR3 sequence is CASSQGKGIGGYTF. For the CDR3, the DNA is TGTGCCAGCAGCCAAGGCAAGGGGATTGGAGGCTACACCTTC.

The V call is TRBV6-2 or TRBV6-3, the J call TRBJ2-7; D may correspond to TRBD1 or TRBD2 (5 bases each). Gene TRBJ2-4 matches the end of the DNA better, so the J call may be wrong. Germline assignment: CDR1 MNHEY and CDR2 SVGEGT. The CDR3 is 18 residues long. The CDR3 loop is CASSQKWGRLVAKNIQYF. The CDR3 DNA reads TGTGCCAGCAGTCAGAAATGGGGACGGTTAGTAGCCAAAAACATTCAGTACTTC.

This clonotype has a handful of counts. This chain uses TRBV4-3 with TRBJ2-7; maybe TRBD1 (5 bases). The germline CDR1 and CDR2 sequences are LGHNA and YSLEER. The V end lost 0 bases, the J end lost 4 bases, and 16 bases lay between the germline ends. CDR3 length equals 16 residues. The chain's CDR3 is CASSQDPTGRAYEQYF. In DNA, the CDR3 is TGCGCCAGCAGCCAAGATCCCACCGGCAGGGCATACGAGCAGTACTTC.